The rows below give T cell receptor beta chains drawn from one sample of a study of cytomegalovirus exposure and HLA in healthy donors. TCRdb's table, derived via immunoSEQ multiplex PCR, lists solely in-frame clones and lacks some. Among some 180,000 clones listed, roughly 74% were seen once. The sample was PBMCs. Every receptor here comes from a female donor in good health and CMV-seronegative. Both conserved end residues are trimmed from each CDR3. The size entry is marked missing in some rows and otherwise reads once, few, many or a size class.

V: TRBV20-1
size: -
CDR3: SATSLVEQY

V: TRBV15
size: -
CDR3: ATSRIQGLAFDRELF

V: TRBV2
size: -
CDR3: ASSRDNRGGRKTQY

V: TRBV18
size: -
CDR3: ASSLGVQETQY

V: TRBV27
size: -
CDR3: ASSFGLAYEQF

V: TRBV28
size: -
CDR3: ASSLNRYSPLH

V: TRBV11-3
size: -
CDR3: ASSSTRVYEQY

V: TRBV29-1
size: once
CDR3: SDGTMNNYGYT

V: TRBV14
size: -
CDR3: ASSQGANTGELF

V: TRBV18
size: -
CDR3: ASSPSFGGGNTEAF

V: TRBV19
size: -
CDR3: ASSKSGVGNQPQH

V: TRBV7-2
size: few
CDR3: ASSLDRGLYGYT

V: TRBV9
size: -
CDR3: ASSADGGVSSYNEQF

V: TRBV18
size: -
CDR3: ASSRRHGGPATGELF

V: TRBV5-6
size: -
CDR3: ASSLVGDSGEKLF